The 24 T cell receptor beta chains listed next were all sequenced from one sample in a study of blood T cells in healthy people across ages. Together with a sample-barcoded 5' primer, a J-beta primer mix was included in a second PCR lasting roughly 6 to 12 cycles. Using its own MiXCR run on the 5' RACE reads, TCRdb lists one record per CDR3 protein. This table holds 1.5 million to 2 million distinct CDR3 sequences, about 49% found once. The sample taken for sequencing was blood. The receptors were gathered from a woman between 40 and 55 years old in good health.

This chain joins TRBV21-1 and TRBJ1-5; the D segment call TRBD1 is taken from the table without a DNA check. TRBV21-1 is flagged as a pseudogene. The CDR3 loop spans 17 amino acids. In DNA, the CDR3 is TGTGCCAGCAGCAAGGGGACAGGGGTTAATAGCAATCAGCCCCAGCATTTT. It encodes CASSKGTGVNSNQPQHF.

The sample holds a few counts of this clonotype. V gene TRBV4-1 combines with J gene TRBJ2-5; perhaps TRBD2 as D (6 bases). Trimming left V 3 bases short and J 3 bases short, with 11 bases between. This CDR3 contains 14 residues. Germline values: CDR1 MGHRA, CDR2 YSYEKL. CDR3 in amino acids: CASSQVLAEETQYF. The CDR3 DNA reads TGCGCCAGCAGCCAGGTACTAGCCGAAGAGACCCAGTACTTC.

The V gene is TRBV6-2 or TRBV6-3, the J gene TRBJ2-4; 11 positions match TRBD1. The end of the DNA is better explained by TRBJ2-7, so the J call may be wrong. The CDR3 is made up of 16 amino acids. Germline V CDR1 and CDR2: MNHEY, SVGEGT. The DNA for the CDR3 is TGTGCCAGCAGTAAGCCCGGGACAGGGGGAACCTACGAGCAGTACTTC. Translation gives CASSKPGTGGTYEQYF.

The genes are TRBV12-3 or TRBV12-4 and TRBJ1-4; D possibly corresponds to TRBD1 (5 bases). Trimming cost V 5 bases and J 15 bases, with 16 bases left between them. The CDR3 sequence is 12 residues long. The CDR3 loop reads CASSLSTATVFF. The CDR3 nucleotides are TGTGCCAGCAGTCTGTCGACAGCTACTGTGTTTTTT.

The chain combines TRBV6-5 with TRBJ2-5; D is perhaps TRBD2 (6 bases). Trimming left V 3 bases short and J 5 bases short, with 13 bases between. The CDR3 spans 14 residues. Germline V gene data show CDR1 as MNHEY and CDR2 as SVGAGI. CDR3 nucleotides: TGTGCCAGCAGTTATGGACTAACGGGCGAGACCCAGTACTTC. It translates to CASSYGLTGETQYF.

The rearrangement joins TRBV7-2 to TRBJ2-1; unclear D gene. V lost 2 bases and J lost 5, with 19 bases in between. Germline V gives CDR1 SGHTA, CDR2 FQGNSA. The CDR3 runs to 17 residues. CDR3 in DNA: TGTGCCAGCAGCTTACCCACCGTAGCAAACTCTCACAATGAGCAGTTCTTC. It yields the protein CASSLPTVANSHNEQFF.

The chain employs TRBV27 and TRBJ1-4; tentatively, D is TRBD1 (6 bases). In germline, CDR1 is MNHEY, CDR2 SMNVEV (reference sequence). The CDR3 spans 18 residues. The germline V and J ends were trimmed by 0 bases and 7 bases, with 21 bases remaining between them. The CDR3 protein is CASSLSHRVGPRTEKLFF. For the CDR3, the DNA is TGTGCCAGCAGTTTATCGCACAGGGTGGGACCTAGAACTGAAAAACTGTTTTTT.

CDR3 sequence: CASSLSGTVYRYF. CDR3 DNA sequence: TGTGCCAGCAGTTTGTCCGGGACAGTGTATAGGTACTTC. The chain couples TRBV28 to TRBJ2-7, with TRBD1 matching 7 bases. The CDR3 is 13 amino acids. V trimming: 3 bases; J trimming: 12 bases; junction bases outside the gene matches: 11. Germline V gene data show CDR1 as MDHEN and CDR2 as SYDVKM.

CDR3 sequence reads: CSAPLISGTSGGASYNEQFF. The CDR3 region has the DNA TGCAGTGCTCCCCTCATCTCCGGGACTAGCGGGGGGGCCTCCTACAATGAGCAGTTCTTC. J is TRBJ2-1 and V is TRBV20-1, with 16 bases lining up with TRBD2. CDR1 and CDR2 from the germline V gene are DFQATT and SNEGSKA (reference sequence). CDR3 length: 20 residues. V was pared by 5 bases and J by 0 bases, with 13 bases of the junction left unmatched.

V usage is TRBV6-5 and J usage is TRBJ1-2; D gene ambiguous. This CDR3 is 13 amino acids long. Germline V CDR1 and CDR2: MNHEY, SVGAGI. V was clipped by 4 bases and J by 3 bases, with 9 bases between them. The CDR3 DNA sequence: TGTGCCAGCAGTTCAGGCCAACACTATGGCTACACCTTC. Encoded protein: CASSSGQHYGYTF.

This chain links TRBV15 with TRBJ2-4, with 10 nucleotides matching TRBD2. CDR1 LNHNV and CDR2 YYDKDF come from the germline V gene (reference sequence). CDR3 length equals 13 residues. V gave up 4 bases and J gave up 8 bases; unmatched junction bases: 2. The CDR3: CATSNGLADIQYF. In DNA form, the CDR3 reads TGTGCCACCAGCAACGGACTAGCGGACATTCAGTACTTC.

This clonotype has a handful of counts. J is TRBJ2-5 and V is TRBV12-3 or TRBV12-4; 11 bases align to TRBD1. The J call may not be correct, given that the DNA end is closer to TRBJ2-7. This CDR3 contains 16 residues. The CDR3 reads CASSLYSGTGGNEQYF. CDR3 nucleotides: TGTGCCAGCAGTTTGTACTCCGGGACAGGGGGAAACGAGCAGTACTTC.

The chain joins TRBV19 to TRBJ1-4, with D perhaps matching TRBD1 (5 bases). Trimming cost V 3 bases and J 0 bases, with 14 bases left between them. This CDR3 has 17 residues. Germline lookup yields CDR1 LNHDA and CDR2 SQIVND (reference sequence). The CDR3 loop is CASSIRDRPATNEKLFF. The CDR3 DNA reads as TGTGCCAGTAGTATCCGGGACCGACCTGCAACTAATGAAAAACTGTTTTTT.

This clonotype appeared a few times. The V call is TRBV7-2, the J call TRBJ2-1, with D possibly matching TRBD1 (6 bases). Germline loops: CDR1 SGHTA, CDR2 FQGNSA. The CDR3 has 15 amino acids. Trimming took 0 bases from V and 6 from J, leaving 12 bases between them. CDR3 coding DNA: TGTGCCAGCAGCTTAGCCACAGGGCGCGCCAATGAGCAGTTCTTC. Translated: CASSLATGRANEQFF.

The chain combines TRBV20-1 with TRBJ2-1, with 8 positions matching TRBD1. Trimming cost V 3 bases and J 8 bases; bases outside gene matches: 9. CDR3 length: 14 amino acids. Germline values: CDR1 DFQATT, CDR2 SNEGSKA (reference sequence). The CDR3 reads CSARRGQGFDEQFF. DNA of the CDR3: TGCAGTGCTAGGCGAGGACAGGGATTCGATGAGCAGTTCTTC.

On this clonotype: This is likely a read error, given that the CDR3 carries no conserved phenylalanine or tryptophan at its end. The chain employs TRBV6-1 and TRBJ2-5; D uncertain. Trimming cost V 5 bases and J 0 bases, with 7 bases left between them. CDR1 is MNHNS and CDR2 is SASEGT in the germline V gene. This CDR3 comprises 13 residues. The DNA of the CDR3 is TGTGCCAGCAGTTTACTGTACCAAGAGACCCAGTACCTC. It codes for CASSLLYQETQYL.

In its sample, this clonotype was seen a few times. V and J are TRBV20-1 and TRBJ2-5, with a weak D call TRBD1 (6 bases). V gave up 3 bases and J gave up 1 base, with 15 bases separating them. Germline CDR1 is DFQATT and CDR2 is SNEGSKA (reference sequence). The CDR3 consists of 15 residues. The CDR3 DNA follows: TGCAGTGCTAGTGTGCACAGGGCCTTCCAAGAGACCCAGTACTTC. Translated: CSASVHRAFQETQYF.

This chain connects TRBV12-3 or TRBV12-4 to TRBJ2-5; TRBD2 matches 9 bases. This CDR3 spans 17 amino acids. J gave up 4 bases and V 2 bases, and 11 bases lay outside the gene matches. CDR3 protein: CASSLRLAGTFLETQYF. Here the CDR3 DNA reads TGTGCCAGCAGTTTACGGCTAGCGGGGACTTTCCTAGAGACCCAGTACTTC.

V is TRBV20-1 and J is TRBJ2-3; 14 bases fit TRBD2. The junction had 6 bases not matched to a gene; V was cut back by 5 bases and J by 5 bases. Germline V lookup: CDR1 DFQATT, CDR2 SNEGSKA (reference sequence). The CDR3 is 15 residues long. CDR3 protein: CSAHLTSGGGDTQYF. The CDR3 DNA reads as TGCAGTGCTCACCTGACTAGCGGGGGGGGAGATACGCAGTATTTT.

The CDR3, as DNA: TGTGCCACCCAGGAGGCTAGCGTTGCAGATACGCAGTATTTT. Translating it yields CATQEASVADTQYF. The genes are TRBV10-3 and TRBJ2-3, with D possibly TRBD2 on 6 matching bases. V was trimmed by 10 bases and J by 4 bases, leaving 18 bases between them. The CDR3 is 14 residues long. The germline V gene encodes CDR1 ENHRY and CDR2 SYGVKD.

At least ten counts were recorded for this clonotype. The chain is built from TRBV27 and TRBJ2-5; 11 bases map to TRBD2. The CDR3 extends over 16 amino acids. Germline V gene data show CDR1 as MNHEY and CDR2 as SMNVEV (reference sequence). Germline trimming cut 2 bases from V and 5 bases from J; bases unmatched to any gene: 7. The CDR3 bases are TGTGCCAGCAGTTTAGGGCTAGCGGGGGGCTCGGAGACCCAGTACTTC. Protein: CASSLGLAGGSETQYF.

The CDR3 DNA reads TGTGCCAGCAGTAGGGAATCAGGGAGCAATCAGCCCCAGCATTTT. Its translation: CASSRESGSNQPQHF. The rearrangement links TRBV2 to TRBJ1-5, with D perhaps TRBD1 (5 bases). CDR3 length: 15 amino acids. Germline V gene lookup returns CDR1 SNHLY and CDR2 FYNNEI. V was clipped by 5 bases and J by 1 base, with 12 bases between them.

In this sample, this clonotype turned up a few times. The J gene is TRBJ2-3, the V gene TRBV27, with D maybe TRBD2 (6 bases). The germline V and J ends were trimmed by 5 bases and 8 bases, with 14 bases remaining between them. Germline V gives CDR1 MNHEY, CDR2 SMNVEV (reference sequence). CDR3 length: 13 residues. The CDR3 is CASSPGGPGTQYF. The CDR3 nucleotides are TGTGCCAGCAGTCCTGGAGGGCCCGGTACGCAGTATTTT.

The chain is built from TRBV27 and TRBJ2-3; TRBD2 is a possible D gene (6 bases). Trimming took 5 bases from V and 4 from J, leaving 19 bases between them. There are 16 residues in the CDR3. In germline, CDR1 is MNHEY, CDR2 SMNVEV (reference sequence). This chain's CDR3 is CASSLPGDPLADTQYF. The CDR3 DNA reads TGTGCCAGCAGTCTCCCGGGGGACCCCCTGGCAGATACGCAGTATTTT.